The entry that follows covers one TCR beta chain sequence. The data were taken from a study of response to subunit inactivated influenza vaccine. TCRdb reprocessed the RT-PCR reads via MiXCR and lists one record per CDR3 protein. The sample has fewer than 600,000 distinct CDR3 sequences, roughly 7.9% seen once. The CDR3 contains 14 residues. V lost 3 bases and J lost 6, with 15 bases in between. The gene calls are TRBV12-3 or TRBV12-4 and TRBJ2-7; D gene ambiguous. The sample consisted of PBMCs from blood, taken around 2 years after vaccination. This TCR was sampled from a man aged 50-75 years who received an inactivated influenza vaccine. CDR3 sequence reads: CASSFVSSGREQYF. In DNA, the CDR3 is TGTGCCAGCAGTTTTGTCAGTTCAGGCCGCGAGCAGTACTTC.